Detailed here is one TCR beta chain. Antigen specificity is unknown. The data belong to a study of blood T cells in healthy people across ages. Study-wide points: The lack of PBMC sorting stopped any conclusive naive versus antigen-experienced comparison. TCR beta diversity per million T cells fell roughly linearly with age.

Combining a sample-barcoded 5' primer with a J-beta primer mix, a second PCR ran for roughly 7 to 11 cycles. TCRdb called the 5' RACE reads again in MiXCR, with one record for every CDR3 protein. In the table there are fewer than 900,000 distinct CDR3 sequences, approximately 49% of which are singletons. The study isolated at least 6.5 million PBMCs from each sample. With 1 base clipped from V and 4 bases from J, the junction kept 12 bases outside the gene matches. Germline V CDR1 and CDR2: SGDLS, YYNGEE. There are 17 residues in the CDR3. The sequenced material came from blood. The gene calls are TRBV9 and TRBJ2-3; 7 bases fit TRBD2. The clonotype comes from an older woman in good health. The CDR3 reads CASSVSPLGGSADTQYF. In DNA, the CDR3 is TGTGCCAGCAGCGTAAGCCCCTTGGGCGGGAGCGCAGATACGCAGTATTTT.